These T cell receptor beta chains were read from a single sample in a study of T-cell memory formation after mild COVID-19. TCRdb reprocessed the 5' RACE reads via MiXCR and lists one record per CDR3 protein. The sample consists of 70,000 to 100,000 distinct CDR3 sequences, 10% to 15% of them appearing once. Sequenced material: PBMCs or a T cell subset sorted from them (not recorded which). Receptor source: an adult woman who had mild COVID-19 (a few samples of this study predate the infection). Cell type and time point are not known. Each CDR3 is given with its conserved first and last residue. Fields, in order: J gene, V gene, D gene, clone size, CDR3 protein, CDR3 DNA. The D gene is left open where the match is weak. Clone sizes are given selectively: once, few, many, or a class where the clone is expanded.

>TRBJ2-1|TRBV12-3/TRBV12-4|-|-
CASGATEQFF
TGTGCCAGCGGGGCTACGGAGCAGTTCTTC
>TRBJ2-5|TRBV27|-|-
CASSLTGGWGQETQYF
TGTGCCAGCAGTTTAACGGGGGGCTGGGGCCAAGAGACCCAGTACTTC
>TRBJ2-1|TRBV20-1|-|few
CSASFTQLGNEQFF
TGCAGTGCTAGCTTTACCCAATTAGGCAATGAGCAGTTCTTC
>TRBJ2-1|TRBV5-1|TRBD1|many
CASSWDSPYNEQFF
TGCGCCAGCAGCTGGGACAGCCCCTACAATGAGCAGTTCTTC
>TRBJ2-7|TRBV7-9|-|many
CASSPGAGGGYEQYF
TGTGCCAGCAGCCCCGGGGCAGGGGGAGGCTACGAGCAGTACTTC
>TRBJ2-5|TRBV4-1|-|-
CASSQGPGEETQYF
TGCGCCAGCAGCCAAGGCCCGGGGGAAGAGACCCAGTACTTC
>TRBJ2-2|TRBV20-1|-|-
CSARDGTGELFF
TGCAGTGCCCGGGACGGCACCGGGGAGCTGTTTTTT
>TRBJ1-1|TRBV2|-|many
CASRPATGAFF
TGTGCATCGAGACCGGCCACTGGAGCTTTCTTT
>TRBJ1-1|TRBV18|-|-
CASSPYGRGGNTEAFF
TGTGCCAGCTCACCATACGGGAGAGGGGGGAACACTGAAGCTTTCTTT
>TRBJ1-1|TRBV11-2|TRBD1|-
CASSPDRVEAFF
TGTGCCAGCAGCCCCGACAGGGTTGAAGCTTTCTTT
>TRBJ2-7|TRBV20-1|-|many
CSARATASYEQYF
TGCAGTGCTAGAGCAACAGCCTCCTACGAGCAGTACTTC
>TRBJ1-2|TRBV5-1|TRBD1|-
CASSPGQGAYGYTF
TGCGCCAGCAGCCCGGGACAGGGAGCCTATGGCTACACCTTC
>TRBJ2-7|TRBV12-3/TRBV12-4|TRBD1|-
CASNSPGQGLYEQYF
TGTGCCAGCAATTCTCCGGGACAGGGACTCTACGAGCAGTACTTC
>TRBJ2-5|TRBV5-1|TRBD2|-
CASSLGFGLADKQETQYF
TGCGCCAGCAGCTTGGGGTTTGGGCTAGCGGACAAACAAGAGACCCAGTACTTC
>TRBJ2-2|TRBV4-1|-|many
CASSPGTGELFF
TGCGCCAGCAGCCCTGGGACCGGGGAGCTGTTTTTT
>TRBJ2-3|TRBV12-3/TRBV12-4|TRBD2|-
CASSQTLAGWDTQYF
TGTGCCAGCAGCCAAACTCTAGCGGGGTGGGATACGCAGTATTTT
>TRBJ1-2|TRBV18|-|few
CASSPETTHNYGYTF
TGTGCCAGCTCACCGGAGACAACTCATAACTATGGCTACACCTTC
>TRBJ2-2|TRBV12-3/TRBV12-4|TRBD2|few
CASSSPAGGTGELFF
TGTGCCAGCAGTTCCCCGGCGGGGGGCACCGGGGAGCTGTTTTTT
>TRBJ2-7|TRBV5-1|-|-
CASSKGDAPTEQYF
TGCGCCAGCAGCAAAGGGGATGCCCCGACTGAGCAGTACTTC
>TRBJ2-2|TRBV7-6|-|few
CASSLSGDSGELFF
TGTGCCAGCAGCTTATCGGGTGATAGCGGGGAGCTGTTTTTT
>TRBJ2-3|TRBV4-2|TRBD2|few
CASSQDSSGGAGDTQYF
TGTGCCAGCAGCCAAGATTCCAGCGGGGGGGCCGGAGATACGCAGTATTTT
>TRBJ1-5|TRBV7-6|-|few
CASSLTGLTQPQHF
TGTGCCAGCAGCTTGACAGGTCTCACTCAGCCCCAGCATTTT
>TRBJ2-7|TRBV9|-|few
CASSVAQGYEQYF
TGTGCCAGCAGCGTAGCTCAGGGCTACGAGCAGTACTTC
>TRBJ2-7|TRBV30|-|few
CAWKGGGSSYEQYF
TGTGCCTGGAAGGGGGGAGGGAGCTCCTACGAGCAGTACTTC
>TRBJ1-1|TRBV7-9|-|-
CASSLAVGDTEAFF
TGTGCCAGCAGCTTAGCGGTGGGGGACACTGAAGCTTTCTTT
>TRBJ1-1|TRBV12-3/TRBV12-4|TRBD1|-
CASTFDRAEAFF
TGTGCCAGCACCTTTGACAGGGCTGAAGCTTTCTTT
>TRBJ2-7|TRBV12-3/TRBV12-4|TRBD1|few
CASSQTGAHEQYF
TGTGCCAGCAGTCAGACAGGGGCCCACGAGCAGTACTTC
>TRBJ2-7|TRBV7-8|-|-
CASSLTRTEIPRNEQYF
TGTGCCAGCAGCTTAACGAGGACGGAAATCCCCCGTAACGAGCAGTACTTC
>TRBJ1-1|TRBV5-8|TRBD1|few
CASRNRDRGNTEAFF
TGTGCCAGCCGAAACCGGGACAGGGGAAACACTGAAGCTTTCTTT
>TRBJ2-1|TRBV7-9|TRBD2|few
CASSTTPGLRGWNEQFF
TGTGCCAGCAGCACCACCCCGGGACTACGAGGTTGGAATGAGCAGTTCTTC